These 20 T cell receptor beta chains were all obtained from the same sample, sequenced in a study of Ad26.COV2.S vaccination and SARS-CoV-2 variants. Profiled with immunoSEQ multiplex PCR; TCRdb holds only in-frame clones, not every one. Of under 95,000 clones listed, roughly 84% are singletons. Here the sequenced sample was peripheral blood, taken after recovery from COVID-19. The receptors stem from a human donor who had recovered from COVID-19.

The V and J genes are TRBV6-4 and TRBJ2-7, with D unresolved. This CDR3 is built from 15 residues. Germline V gene sequence: CDR1 MRHNA, CDR2 SNTAGT. The V gene lost 0 bases and the J gene lost 1 base, with 10 bases spanning the gap. The CDR3 loop reads CASSDSGKKSYEQYF. For the CDR3, the DNA is TGTGCCAGCAGTGACTCAGGAAAGAAATCCTACGAGCAGTACTTC.

The chain joins TRBV9 to TRBJ2-3; TRBD2 aligns across 7 bases. Trimming at V came to 6 bases and at J to 4 bases, leaving 2 bases not matched to a gene. The germline gives CDR1 SGDLS, CDR2 YYNGEE. The CDR3 sequence is 12 residues long. The CDR3, as DNA: TGTGCCAGCAATGCGGGAGCAGATACGCAGTATTTT. This encodes CASNAGADTQYF.

The rearrangement uses TRBV2 and TRBJ2-3; TRBD1 aligns across 10 bases. Germline CDR1 and CDR2: SNHLY and FYNNEI. V trimming: 10 bases; J trimming: 8 bases; junction bases outside the gene matches: 3. This CDR3 contains 11 residues. The CDR3 nucleotides read TGTGCCACCAGGGACAGGGGTACGCAGTATTTT. The encoded protein is CATRDRGTQYF.

The V call is TRBV2, the J call TRBJ1-1; TRBD1 matches 12 bases. The germline V gene encodes CDR1 SNHLY and CDR2 FYNNEI. This CDR3 contains 16 residues. Trimming removed 6 bases from V and 0 bases from J; junction bases left unmatched: 5. CDR3 sequence: CASSGTGGLMNTEAFF. CDR3 in DNA: TGTGCCAGCAGCGGGACAGGGGGCTTGATGAACACTGAAGCTTTCTTT. Together with reference TRBV2 and TRBJ1-1, the CDR3 gives the full variable domain: EPEVTQTPSHQVTQMGQEVILRCVPISNHLYFYWYRQILGQKVEFLVSFYNNEISEKSEIFDDQFSVERPDGSNFTLKIRSTKLEDSAMYFCASSGTGGLMNTEAFFGQGTRLTVV.

V gene TRBV5-8 combines with J gene TRBJ2-1; 8 bases fit TRBD2. Germline CDR1 is SGHTS and CDR2 is YDEGEE. Trimming at V came to 0 bases and at J to 8 bases, leaving 7 bases not matched to a gene. This CDR3 is 15 amino acids long. Here the CDR3 reads CASSLDGSAGDEQFF. DNA for the CDR3: TGTGCCAGCAGCTTGGATGGGTCAGCGGGGGATGAGCAGTTCTTC.

The chain has TRBV6-4 and TRBJ1-6; tentative D call: TRBD1 (5 bases). Per germline, CDR1 MRHNA and CDR2 SNTAGT. V gave up 4 bases and J gave up 7 bases, with 8 bases separating them. The length of the CDR3 is 13 residues. The CDR3 here is CASSARDNSPLHF. In DNA, the CDR3 is TGTGCCAGCAGTGCCCGGGACAATTCACCCCTCCACTTT.

V and J are TRBV6-5 and TRBJ2-3, with D tentatively TRBD1 (5 bases). This CDR3 region has 15 residues. From germline, CDR1 is MNHEY and CDR2 SVGAGI. With 2 bases removed from V and 0 bases from J, the gap between germline ends came to 9 bases. The CDR3 coding sequence is TGTGCCAGCAGTTACAGGGGCACTAGCACAGATACGCAGTATTTT. Its protein is CASSYRGTSTDTQYF.

The V and J genes are TRBV4-3 and TRBJ2-1; 11 bases agree with TRBD2. Germline CDR1 is LGHNA and CDR2 is YSLEER. The J segment lost 4 bases and the V segment lost 1 base, leaving 0 bases of the junction unmatched. CDR3 length: 15 residues. The DNA for the CDR3 is TGCGCCAGCAGCCAAGGACTAGCGGGGTACAATGAGCAGTTCTTC. It codes for CASSQGLAGYNEQFF.

This clone has just a few counts. The genes are TRBV6-1 and TRBJ1-5; D unclear. This CDR3 has 15 amino acids. The germline V gene has CDR1 MNHNS and CDR2 SASEGT. V was clipped by 3 bases and J by 0 bases, with 9 bases between them. The DNA of the CDR3 is TGTGCCAGCAGTGACGGTCAGTATAGCAATCAGCCCCAGCATTTT. Translation: CASSDGQYSNQPQHF.

As for this clone: Other DNA variants within this sample encode the same CDR3. J is TRBJ2-7 and V is TRBV29-1, with 7 nucleotides matching TRBD1. The CDR3 consists of 12 residues. Germline trimming cut 5 bases from V and 2 bases from J; bases unmatched to any gene: 3. CDR1 SQVTM and CDR2 ANQGSEA come from the germline V gene. The CDR3 sequence is CSVSDRAYEQYF. The CDR3 coding sequence is TGCAGCGTTTCCGACAGGGCCTACGAGCAGTACTTC.

The J gene is TRBJ1-2, the V gene TRBV7-2; D not certain. V was clipped by 1 base and J by 2 bases, with 8 bases between them. There are 14 residues in the CDR3. Germline V CDR1 and CDR2: SGHTA, FQGNSA. The CDR3 DNA reads TGTGCCAGCAGCTTAGATGGCGTGAACTATGGCTACACCTTC. Translating it yields CASSLDGVNYGYTF.

The chain carries TRBV6-6 and TRBJ2-1, with a weak D call TRBD1 (5 bases). Trimming shortened V by 6 bases and J by 0 bases, and 15 bases separated the two germline ends. The CDR3 has 16 residues. Germline V gene data show CDR1 as MNHNY and CDR2 as SVGAGI (reference sequence). The CDR3 DNA is TGTGCCAGCAGGACTTATGACAGAATCTCCTACAATGAGCAGTTCTTC. Its translation is CASRTYDRISYNEQFF.

This chain uses TRBV9 with TRBJ2-1; the D gene could be TRBD1 or TRBD2 (5 bases each). The CDR3 sequence is 15 residues long. Between the trimmed V and J ends, which lost 1 base and 5 bases, there was a span of 13 bases. Germline V gene data show CDR1 as SGDLS and CDR2 as YYNGEE. The CDR3 protein is CASSVPGPLNNEQFF. In nucleotides, the CDR3 is TGTGCCAGCAGCGTACCGGGACCTCTAAACAATGAGCAGTTCTTC.

This clone came up many times. J is TRBJ1-3 and V is TRBV19, with D possibly matching TRBD1 (6 bases). Germline CDR1 is LNHDA and CDR2 is SQIVND (reference sequence). This CDR3 region has 13 residues. Trimming removed 4 bases from V and 2 bases from J, with 6 bases in between. The CDR3 loop reads CASSRTAGNTIYF. In DNA form, the CDR3 reads TGTGCCAGTAGTAGGACAGCTGGAAACACCATATATTTT.

This clone was seen only a few times. The CDR3 protein is CAISETGGGSEQFF. CDR3 DNA: TGTGCCATCAGTGAAACGGGAGGGGGTAGTGAGCAGTTCTTC. This chain joins TRBV10-3 and TRBJ2-1; the match to TRBD2 covers 8 bases. Trimming removed 3 bases from V and 9 bases from J; junction bases left unmatched: 7. Germline V lookup: CDR1 ENHRY, CDR2 SYGVKD. This CDR3 has 14 residues.

As concerns this clone: One end of the junction varies from germline; a read error may be responsible. This CDR3 reads CGSQLAGTGKHF. CDR3 in DNA: TGTGGGTCACAGTTGGCCGGGACAGGAAAGCACTTC. The V gene is TRBV2, the J gene TRBJ2-7; 8 bases agree with TRBD1. CDR3 size: 12 residues. Germline values: CDR1 SNHLY, CDR2 FYNNEI. The full variable domain, its missing parts supplied by reference TRBV2 and TRBJ2-7, is EPEVTQTPSHQVTQMGQEVILRCVPISNHLYFYWYRQILGQKVEFLVSFYNNEISEKSEIFDDQFSVERPDGSNFTLKIRSTKLEDSAMYFCGSQLAGTGKHFGPGTRLTVT.

This clone has only one observation. The rearrangement links TRBV2 to TRBJ2-1; D gene unclear. The germline gives CDR1 SNHLY, CDR2 FYNNEI. The CDR3 consists of 13 residues. Trimming took 6 bases from V and 5 from J, leaving 11 bases between them. The CDR3 nucleotides are TGTGCCAGCAGGGCACTGGGCGACAATGAGCAGTTCTTC. The encoded protein is CASRALGDNEQFF.

The chain carries TRBV11-2 and TRBJ2-7; 9 bases fit TRBD1. Per germline, CDR1 SGHAT and CDR2 FQNNGV. This CDR3 is 17 amino acids long. With V trimmed by 4 bases and J by 0 bases, 10 bases remained unmatched. As DNA, the CDR3 is TGTGCCAGCAGCTCTTATCGACCGGGACAGGGCTCCTACGAGCAGTACTTC. Translated, it gives CASSSYRPGQGSYEQYF.

The chain joins TRBV18 to TRBJ2-1; D is ambiguous. V lost 2 bases and J lost 6, with 11 bases in between. This CDR3 is built from 14 residues. Per the germline V gene, CDR1 is KGHSH and CDR2 is LQKENI. The CDR3 coding sequence is TGTGCCAGCTCACCAGGCCCTAACCCCAATGAGCAGTTCTTC. This codes for CASSPGPNPNEQFF.

The rearrangement uses TRBV7-6 and TRBJ2-3; 12 bases match TRBD1. Germline values: CDR1 SGHVS, CDR2 FNYEAQ. Trimming removed 0 bases from V and 0 bases from J; junction bases left unmatched: 10. The CDR3 extends over 20 amino acids. The CDR3 protein is CASSLARDRGLFSSTDTQYF. The CDR3 DNA reads as TGTGCCAGCAGCTTAGCCCGGGACAGGGGGCTATTTTCTAGCACAGATACGCAGTATTTT. Using reference TRBV7-6 and TRBJ2-3 for the parts outside the CDR3, the full variable domain is GAGVSQSPRYKVTKRGQDVALRCDPISGHVSLYWYRQALGQGPEFLTYFNYEAQQDKSGLPNDRFSAERPEGSISTLTIQRTEQRDSAMYRCASSLARDRGLFSSTDTQYFGPGTRLTVL.